This T cell receptor (beta chain) was recorded in a study of beta chain features in type 1 diabetes. Of note for this clone: Its target is unknown.

Study-level points and caveats: Patients' naive, central memory and Treg TCRB repertoires seemed closer to one another than those of healthy donors.

Germline CDR1 MNHNY, CDR2 SVGAGI (reference sequence). This CDR3 has 14 amino acids. The junction had 2 bases not matched to a gene; V was cut back by 2 bases and J by 5 bases. Since all of the isolated RNA was reverse transcribed, expressed TCRB transcripts were what got sequenced. Some clones are missing from TCRdb's copy, which holds only in-frame ones; the method was immunoSEQ multiplex PCR. Of roughly 170,000 clones listed, 10% to 15% are singletons. Via CD45RO/CCR7/CD25/CD127/CD95/CD27, cells of the CD4+ naive, central memory, regulatory and stem cell-like memory subsets were sorted. Post-sort purity exceeded 98% for all sorted populations.

The specimen sequenced was central memory CD4+ T cells from blood. This chain links TRBV6-6 with TRBJ2-5, with 10 positions matching TRBD1. The TCR was taken from a woman aged 18-29 years in good health. CDR3 loop: CASSYRGQGETQYF. The CDR3 DNA follows: TGTGCCAGCAGTTACCGGGGACAGGGGGAGACCCAGTACTTC.